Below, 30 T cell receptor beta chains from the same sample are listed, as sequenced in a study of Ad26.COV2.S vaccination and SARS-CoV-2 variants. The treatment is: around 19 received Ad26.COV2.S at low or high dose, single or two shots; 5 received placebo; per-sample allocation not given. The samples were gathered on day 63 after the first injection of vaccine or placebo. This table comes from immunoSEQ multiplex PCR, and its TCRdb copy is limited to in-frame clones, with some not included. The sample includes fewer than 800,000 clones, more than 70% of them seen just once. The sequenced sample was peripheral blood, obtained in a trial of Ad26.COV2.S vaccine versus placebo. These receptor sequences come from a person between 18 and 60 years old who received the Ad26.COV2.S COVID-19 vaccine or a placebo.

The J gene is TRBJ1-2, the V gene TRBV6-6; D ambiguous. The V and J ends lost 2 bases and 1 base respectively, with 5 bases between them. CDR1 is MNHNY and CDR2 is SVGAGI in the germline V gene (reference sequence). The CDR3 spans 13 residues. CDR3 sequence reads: CASSYVINYGYTF. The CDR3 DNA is TGTGCCAGCAGTTACGTCATTAACTATGGCTACACCTTC.

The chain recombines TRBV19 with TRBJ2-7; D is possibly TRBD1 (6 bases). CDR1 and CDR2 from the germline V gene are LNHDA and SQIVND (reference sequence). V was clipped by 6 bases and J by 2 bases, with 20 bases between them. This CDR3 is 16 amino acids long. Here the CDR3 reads CASSPTGRTVPYEQYF. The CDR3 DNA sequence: TGTGCCAGTAGCCCCACGGGGCGGACAGTGCCCTACGAGCAGTACTTC.

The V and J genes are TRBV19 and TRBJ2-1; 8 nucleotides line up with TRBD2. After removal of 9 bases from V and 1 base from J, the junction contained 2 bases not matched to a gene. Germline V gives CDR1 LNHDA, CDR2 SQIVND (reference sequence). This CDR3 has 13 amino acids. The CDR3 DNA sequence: TGTGCCAGCGGGACTAGGTCCTACAATGAGCAGTTCTTC. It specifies CASGTRSYNEQFF.

The CDR3 DNA is TGTGCCAGCACCTTAATTTGGCGAGAGACCCAGTACTTC. Protein sequence: CASTLIWRETQYF. The rearrangement joins TRBV2 to TRBJ2-5, with D unresolved. CDR3 length: 13 residues. Trimming removed 7 bases from V and 4 bases from J, with 13 bases in between. Per the germline V gene, CDR1 is SNHLY and CDR2 is FYNNEI.

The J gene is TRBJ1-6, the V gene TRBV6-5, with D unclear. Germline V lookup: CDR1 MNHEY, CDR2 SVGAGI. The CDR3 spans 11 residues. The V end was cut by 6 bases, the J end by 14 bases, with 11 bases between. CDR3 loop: CASSPRSTLHF. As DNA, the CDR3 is TGTGCCAGCAGCCCCCGCAGCACCCTCCACTTT.

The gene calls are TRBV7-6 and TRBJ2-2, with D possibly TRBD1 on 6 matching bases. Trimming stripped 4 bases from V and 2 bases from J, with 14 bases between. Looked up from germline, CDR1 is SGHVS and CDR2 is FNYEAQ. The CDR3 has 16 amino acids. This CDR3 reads CASSSPDRINTGELFF. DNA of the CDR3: TGTGCCAGCAGCTCGCCTGACAGGATAAACACCGGGGAGCTGTTTTTT.

CDR3 loop: CAWSVTPVGTSGRTDTQYF. Here the CDR3 DNA reads TGTGCCTGGAGTGTAACCCCCGTAGGGACTAGCGGGAGAACAGATACGCAGTATTTT. This chain connects TRBV30 to TRBJ2-3; 14 bases match TRBD2. V dropped 0 bases and J dropped 3; count of bases not matched to a gene: 11. Looked up from germline, CDR1 is GTSNPN and CDR2 is SVGIG (reference sequence). The CDR3 consists of 19 residues.

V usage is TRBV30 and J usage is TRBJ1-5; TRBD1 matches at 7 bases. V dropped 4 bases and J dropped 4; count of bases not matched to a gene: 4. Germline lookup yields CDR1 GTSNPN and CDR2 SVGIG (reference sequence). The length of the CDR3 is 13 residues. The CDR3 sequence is CAWKGGGNQPQHF. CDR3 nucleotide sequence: TGTGCCTGGAAAGGGGGCGGAAATCAGCCCCAGCATTTT.

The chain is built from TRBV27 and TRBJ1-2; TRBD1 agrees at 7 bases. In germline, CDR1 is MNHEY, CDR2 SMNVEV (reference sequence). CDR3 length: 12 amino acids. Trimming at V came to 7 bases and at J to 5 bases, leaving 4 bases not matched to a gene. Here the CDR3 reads CASKGAPYGYTF. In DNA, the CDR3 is TGTGCCAGCAAGGGGGCTCCTTATGGCTACACCTTC.

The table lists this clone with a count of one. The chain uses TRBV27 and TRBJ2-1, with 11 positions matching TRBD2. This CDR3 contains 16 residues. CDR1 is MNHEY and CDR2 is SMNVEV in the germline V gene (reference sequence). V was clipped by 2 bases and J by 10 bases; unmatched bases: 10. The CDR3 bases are TGTGCCAGCAGTTTACGAACGACTAGCGGGACGCCCGAGCAGTTCTTC. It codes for CASSLRTTSGTPEQFF.

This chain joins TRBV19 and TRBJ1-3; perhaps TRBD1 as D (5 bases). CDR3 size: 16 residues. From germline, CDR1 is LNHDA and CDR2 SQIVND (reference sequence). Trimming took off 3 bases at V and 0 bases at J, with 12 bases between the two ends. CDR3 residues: CASSIQGGASGNTIYF. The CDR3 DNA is TGTGCCAGTAGTATCCAGGGCGGGGCCTCTGGAAACACCATATATTTT.

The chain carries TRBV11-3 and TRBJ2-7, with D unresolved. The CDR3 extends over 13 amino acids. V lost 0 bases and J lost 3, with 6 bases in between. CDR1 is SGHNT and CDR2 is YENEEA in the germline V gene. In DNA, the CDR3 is TGTGCCAGCAGCTTAGAGGAAGGCTACGAGCAGTACTTC. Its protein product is CASSLEEGYEQYF.

CDR3 nucleotides: TGTGCCACCAGCAGGATTTCCGGGACTAGTGGTTACAATGAGCAGTTCTTC. As protein: CATSRISGTSGYNEQFF. This chain connects TRBV15 to TRBJ2-1; 8 bases align to TRBD2. The CDR3 consists of 17 residues. V shed 3 bases, J shed 4 bases, and the junction held 11 bases outside the gene matches. The germline CDR1 and CDR2 sequences are LNHNV and YYDKDF (reference sequence).

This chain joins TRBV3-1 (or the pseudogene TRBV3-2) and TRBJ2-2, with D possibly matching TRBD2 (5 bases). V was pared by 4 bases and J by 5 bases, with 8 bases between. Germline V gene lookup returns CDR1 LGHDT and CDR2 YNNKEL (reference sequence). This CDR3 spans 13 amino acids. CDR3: CASSRAETGELFF. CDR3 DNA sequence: TGTGCCAGCAGCCGAGCGGAAACCGGGGAGCTGTTTTTT.

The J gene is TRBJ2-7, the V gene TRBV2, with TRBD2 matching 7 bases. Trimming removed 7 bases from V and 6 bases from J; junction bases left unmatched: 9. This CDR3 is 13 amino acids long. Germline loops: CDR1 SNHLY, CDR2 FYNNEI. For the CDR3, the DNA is TGTGCCAGCATGAATCCCCTAGCGGTCGAGCAGTACTTC. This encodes CASMNPLAVEQYF.

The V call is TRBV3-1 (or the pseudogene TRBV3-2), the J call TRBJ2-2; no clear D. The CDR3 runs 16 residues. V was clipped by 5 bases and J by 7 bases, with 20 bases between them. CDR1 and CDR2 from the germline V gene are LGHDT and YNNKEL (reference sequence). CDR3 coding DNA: TGTGCCAGCAGCTCTAAGCCCTTTACTGACCACGGGGAGCTGTTTTTT. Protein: CASSSKPFTDHGELFF.

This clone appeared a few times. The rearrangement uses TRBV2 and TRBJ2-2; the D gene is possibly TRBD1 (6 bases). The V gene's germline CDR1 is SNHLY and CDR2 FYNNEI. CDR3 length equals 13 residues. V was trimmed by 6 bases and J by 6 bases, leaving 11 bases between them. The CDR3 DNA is TGTGCCAGCAGCTTGGACAGTTCCGGGGAGCTGTTTTTT. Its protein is CASSLDSSGELFF.

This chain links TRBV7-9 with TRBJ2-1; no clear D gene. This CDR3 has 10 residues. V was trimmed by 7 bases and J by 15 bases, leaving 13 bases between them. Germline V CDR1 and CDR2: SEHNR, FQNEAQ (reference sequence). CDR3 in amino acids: CASKGPTPFF. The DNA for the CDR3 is TGTGCCAGCAAAGGGCCCACGCCGTTCTTC.

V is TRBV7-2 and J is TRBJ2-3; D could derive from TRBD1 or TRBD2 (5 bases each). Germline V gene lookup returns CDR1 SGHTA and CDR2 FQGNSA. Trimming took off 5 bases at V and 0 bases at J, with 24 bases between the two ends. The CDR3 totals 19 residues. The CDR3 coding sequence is TGTGCCAGCAGCCCCAGGCTAGCATGGACAACTCCTAGCACAGATACGCAGTATTTT. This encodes CASSPRLAWTTPSTDTQYF.

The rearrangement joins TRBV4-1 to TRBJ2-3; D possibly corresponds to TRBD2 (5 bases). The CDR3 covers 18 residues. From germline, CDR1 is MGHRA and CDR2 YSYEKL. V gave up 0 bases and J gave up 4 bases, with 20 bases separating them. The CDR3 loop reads CASSQDLSASGWADTQYF. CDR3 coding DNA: TGCGCCAGCAGCCAAGATCTGAGTGCCAGCGGTTGGGCAGATACGCAGTATTTT.

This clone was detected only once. This chain's CDR3 is CASSMGSGNTEAFF. DNA for the CDR3: TGTGCCAGTAGTATGGGTTCCGGTAACACTGAAGCTTTCTTT. This rearrangement joins TRBV19 to TRBJ1-1; D is unclear. The V gene's germline CDR1 is LNHDA and CDR2 SQIVND (reference sequence). The CDR3 is 14 residues long. Trimming pared 3 bases from V and 2 bases from J, leaving 10 bases between.

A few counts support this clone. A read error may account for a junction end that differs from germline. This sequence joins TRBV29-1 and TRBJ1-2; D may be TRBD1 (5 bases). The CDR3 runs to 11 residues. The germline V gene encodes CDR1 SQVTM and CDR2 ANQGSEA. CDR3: CSVAEGLREFF. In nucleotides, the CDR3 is TGCAGCGTCGCGGAGGGACTCCGGGAATTCTTC. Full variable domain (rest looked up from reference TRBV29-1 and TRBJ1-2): SAVISQKPSRDICQRGTSLTIQCQVDSQVTMMFWYRQQPGQSLTLIATANQGSEATYESGFVIDKFPISRPNLTFSTLTVSNMSPEDSSIYLCSVAEGLREFFGSGTRLTVV.

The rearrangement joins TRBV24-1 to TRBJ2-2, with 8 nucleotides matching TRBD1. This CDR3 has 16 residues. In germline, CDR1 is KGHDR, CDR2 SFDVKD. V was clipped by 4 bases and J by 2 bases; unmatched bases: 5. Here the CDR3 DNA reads TGTGCCACCAGTGACCACGGACAGGGTAACACCGGGGAGCTGTTTTTT. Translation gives CATSDHGQGNTGELFF.

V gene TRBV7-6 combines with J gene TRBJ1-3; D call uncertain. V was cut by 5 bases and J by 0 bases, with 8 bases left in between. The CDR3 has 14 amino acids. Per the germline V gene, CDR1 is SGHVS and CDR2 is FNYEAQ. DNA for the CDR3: TGTGCCAGCAGCCTCCCAGGCTCTGGAAACACCATATATTTT. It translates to CASSLPGSGNTIYF. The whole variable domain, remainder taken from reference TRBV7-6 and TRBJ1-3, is GAGVSQSPRYKVTKRGQDVALRCDPISGHVSLYWYRQALGQGPEFLTYFNYEAQQDKSGLPNDRFSAERPEGSISTLTIQRTEQRDSAMYRCASSLPGSGNTIYFGEGSWLTVV.

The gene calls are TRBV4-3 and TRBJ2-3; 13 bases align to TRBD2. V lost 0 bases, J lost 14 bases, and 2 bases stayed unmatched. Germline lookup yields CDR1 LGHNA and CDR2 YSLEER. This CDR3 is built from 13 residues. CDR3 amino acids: CASSQDRTSGGYF. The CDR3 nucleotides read TGCGCCAGCAGCCAAGATCGGACTAGCGGGGGGTATTTT.

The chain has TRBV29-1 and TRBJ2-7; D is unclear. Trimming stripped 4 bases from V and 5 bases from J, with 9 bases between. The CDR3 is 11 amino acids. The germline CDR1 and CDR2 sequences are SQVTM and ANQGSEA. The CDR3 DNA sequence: TGCAGCGTTGTAGAGGTCCACGAGCAGTACTTC. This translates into CSVVEVHEQYF.

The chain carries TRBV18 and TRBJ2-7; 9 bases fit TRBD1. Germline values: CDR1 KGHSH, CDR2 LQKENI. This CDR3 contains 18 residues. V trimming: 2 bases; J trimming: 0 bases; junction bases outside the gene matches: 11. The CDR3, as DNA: TGTGCCAGCTCACCAACGGTCCTACAGGGGGCCGGCTCCTACGAGCAGTACTTC. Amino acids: CASSPTVLQGAGSYEQYF.

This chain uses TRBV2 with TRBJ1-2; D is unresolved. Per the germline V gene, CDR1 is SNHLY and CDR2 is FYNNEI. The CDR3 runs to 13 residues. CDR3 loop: CATQAGGSSGYTF. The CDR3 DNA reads TGTGCTACCCAAGCGGGTGGGAGCTCTGGCTACACCTTC.

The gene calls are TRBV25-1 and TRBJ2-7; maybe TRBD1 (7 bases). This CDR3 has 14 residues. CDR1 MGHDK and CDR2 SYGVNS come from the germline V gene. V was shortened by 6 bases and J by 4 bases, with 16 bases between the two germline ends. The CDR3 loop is CASSYGGGGYEQYF. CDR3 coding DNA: TGTGCCAGCAGCTATGGAGGGGGCGGTTACGAGCAGTACTTC.

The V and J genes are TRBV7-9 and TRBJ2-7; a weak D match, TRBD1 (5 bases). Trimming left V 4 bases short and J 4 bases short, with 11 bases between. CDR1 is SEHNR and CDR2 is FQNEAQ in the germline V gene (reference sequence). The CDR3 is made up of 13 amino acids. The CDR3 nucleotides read TGTGCCAGCAGCTCGCAGGGATCATACGAGCAGTACTTC. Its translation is CASSSQGSYEQYF.